The entry below describes one TCR beta chain. This clonotype was seen many times. No antigen is known for it. The input lacks base qualities; no much larger clone sits a single base away. The sample's time point, from its label and the paper: longitudinal time-point 3. Unsorted PBMC libraries were generated from 2 million PBMCs stored in RNAlater at -80 °C until RNA extraction. The multiple sclerosis patients were enrolled in a US clinical protocol that evaluated disease progression with magnetic resonance imaging. PBMCs were separated from peripheral blood using Ficoll-Hypaque density gradient centrifugation and then cryopreserved in liquid nitrogen. The data originate from a study of neurological immune-mediated disorders (dated by TCRdb to about 2019). Broadly, across the study: Among the approximately 34 multiple sclerosis patients, relapsing-remitting MS was present in roughly 30 and secondary progressive MS was present in 3. The study compared peripheral blood TCR-beta repertoires of HTLV-I-associated myelopathy (HAM/TSP) patients, multiple sclerosis patients and healthy controls using UMI-based sequencing. The roughly 99 TCR-beta libraries covered PBMC samples along with longitudinal samples, technical triplicates, and paired sorted CD4+ and CD8+ T-cell subsets. Longitudinal HAM/TSP donors and healthy donors each had 3 time-points at intervals of about 3-45 months. The cohort included roughly 71 subjects: approximately 14 with HAM/TSP, some 34 with multiple sclerosis, and approximately 20 healthy controls.

cDNA synthesis used template-switch 5'RACE with a primer carrying a 10-nucleotide random unique molecular identifier tagging each TCR transcript. Over 180 million TCR-beta sequences, covering 15-18 subjects, were produced in each sequencing run. The RNeasy kit was used to extract total RNA. Using the KAPA Real-time Library Amplification kit, TCR-beta VDJ regions were amplified with primers for the TCR constant region and the 5'RACE anchor. Sample indexes and Illumina adaptors were added in a first PCR, and a second PCR then increased library yield. After purification with Ampure beads, the TCR product of roughly 650 bp was size-selected on a 2% E-gel SizeSelection system. Before pooling, library quality was checked on a Bioanalyzer, concentration was measured with Qubit, and libraries were quantified with the Kapa Library Quantification kit. Libraries were sequenced paired-end 2 x 150 bp on an Illumina HiSeq 2500. To increase sequence diversity, roughly 24-32% phiX was spiked into each library pool. The paper's data handling went like this. Quality-filtered reads were processed with the UMI-based MiGEC pipeline, which removed over 80% of raw TCR sequences during error correction. IMGT germline references were used for alignment of VDJ genes, and clonotypes were defined by a unique CDR3 amino acid sequence together with V-J genes. Clonal expansion, Shannon diversity and CDR3 relatedness (CalcPairwiseDistances, ClusterSamples) were evaluated with VDJtools, and phylogenetic trees were built with CLCbio workbench. Using coefficient-of-variation modelling across technical triplicates, the study counted a clone as expanded if it had at least 8 unique UMIs. The public sequencing data were trimmed at Q25 with fastp and processed into clonotypes with MiXCR by TCRdb, which kept only in-frame beta chains. One record per CDR3 amino acid sequence lists the most common genes and DNA. These V and J calls rely on TCRdb rather than the paper's analysis. Here the sample has some 80,000 distinct CDR3 sequences; roughly 4.5% occur a single time. Jointly, the top ten make up approximately 5.4% of the sample.

What the study reported, not specific to this receptor: No identical CDR3 amino acid sequences were found to be shared among expanded clones across subjects, suggesting that TCR-beta repertoires were private in all groups. The MS cluster was not associated with any clinical or MRI features, and the authors stated that larger cohorts are needed. The highest TCR clonal expansion was observed in HAM/TSP patients, whereas the lowest was observed in MS patients, even when compared with healthy controls. Phylogenetic analysis grouped repertoires from 18 of 34 MS patients into a cluster of related CDR3 sequences, suggesting a possible repertoire-level signature.

This clonotype was sampled from a woman aged 60-75 years with multiple sclerosis. Sequenced material: PBMCs.

The DNA sequence is given as TGTGCCTGGTCCGGAGCACCTCTGGGGACTGAAGCTTTCTTT. It is translated as CAWSGAPLGTEAFF. The chain is made from TRBV30 and TRBJ1-1, with the D segment identity uncertain. From the cysteine through the phenylalanine, the CDR3 covers 14 amino acids. Only CDR3 DNA remains: 42 bases, in frame from the first base. V and J lose 5 bases and 5 bases, and a span of 18 bases separates them. According to the germline V gene (reference sequence), CDR1 reads GTSNPN and CDR2 reads SVGIG.